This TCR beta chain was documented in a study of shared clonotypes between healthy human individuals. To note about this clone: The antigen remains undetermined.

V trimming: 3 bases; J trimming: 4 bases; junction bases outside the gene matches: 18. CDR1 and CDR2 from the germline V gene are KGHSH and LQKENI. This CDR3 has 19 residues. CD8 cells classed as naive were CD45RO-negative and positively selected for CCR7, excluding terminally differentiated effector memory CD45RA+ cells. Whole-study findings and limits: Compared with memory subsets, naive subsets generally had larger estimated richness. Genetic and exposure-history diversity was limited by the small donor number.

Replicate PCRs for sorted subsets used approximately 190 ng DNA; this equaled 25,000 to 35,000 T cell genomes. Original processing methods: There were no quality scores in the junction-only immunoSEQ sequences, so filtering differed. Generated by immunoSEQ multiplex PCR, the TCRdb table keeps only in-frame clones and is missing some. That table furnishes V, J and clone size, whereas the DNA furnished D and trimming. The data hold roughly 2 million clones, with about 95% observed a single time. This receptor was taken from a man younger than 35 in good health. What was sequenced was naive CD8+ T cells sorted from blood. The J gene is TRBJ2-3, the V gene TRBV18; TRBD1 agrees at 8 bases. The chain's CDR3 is CASSPALIDRGSGPDTQYF. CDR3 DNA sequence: TGTGCCAGCTCACCGGCCCTCATTGACAGGGGATCGGGGCCAGATACGCAGTATTTT.